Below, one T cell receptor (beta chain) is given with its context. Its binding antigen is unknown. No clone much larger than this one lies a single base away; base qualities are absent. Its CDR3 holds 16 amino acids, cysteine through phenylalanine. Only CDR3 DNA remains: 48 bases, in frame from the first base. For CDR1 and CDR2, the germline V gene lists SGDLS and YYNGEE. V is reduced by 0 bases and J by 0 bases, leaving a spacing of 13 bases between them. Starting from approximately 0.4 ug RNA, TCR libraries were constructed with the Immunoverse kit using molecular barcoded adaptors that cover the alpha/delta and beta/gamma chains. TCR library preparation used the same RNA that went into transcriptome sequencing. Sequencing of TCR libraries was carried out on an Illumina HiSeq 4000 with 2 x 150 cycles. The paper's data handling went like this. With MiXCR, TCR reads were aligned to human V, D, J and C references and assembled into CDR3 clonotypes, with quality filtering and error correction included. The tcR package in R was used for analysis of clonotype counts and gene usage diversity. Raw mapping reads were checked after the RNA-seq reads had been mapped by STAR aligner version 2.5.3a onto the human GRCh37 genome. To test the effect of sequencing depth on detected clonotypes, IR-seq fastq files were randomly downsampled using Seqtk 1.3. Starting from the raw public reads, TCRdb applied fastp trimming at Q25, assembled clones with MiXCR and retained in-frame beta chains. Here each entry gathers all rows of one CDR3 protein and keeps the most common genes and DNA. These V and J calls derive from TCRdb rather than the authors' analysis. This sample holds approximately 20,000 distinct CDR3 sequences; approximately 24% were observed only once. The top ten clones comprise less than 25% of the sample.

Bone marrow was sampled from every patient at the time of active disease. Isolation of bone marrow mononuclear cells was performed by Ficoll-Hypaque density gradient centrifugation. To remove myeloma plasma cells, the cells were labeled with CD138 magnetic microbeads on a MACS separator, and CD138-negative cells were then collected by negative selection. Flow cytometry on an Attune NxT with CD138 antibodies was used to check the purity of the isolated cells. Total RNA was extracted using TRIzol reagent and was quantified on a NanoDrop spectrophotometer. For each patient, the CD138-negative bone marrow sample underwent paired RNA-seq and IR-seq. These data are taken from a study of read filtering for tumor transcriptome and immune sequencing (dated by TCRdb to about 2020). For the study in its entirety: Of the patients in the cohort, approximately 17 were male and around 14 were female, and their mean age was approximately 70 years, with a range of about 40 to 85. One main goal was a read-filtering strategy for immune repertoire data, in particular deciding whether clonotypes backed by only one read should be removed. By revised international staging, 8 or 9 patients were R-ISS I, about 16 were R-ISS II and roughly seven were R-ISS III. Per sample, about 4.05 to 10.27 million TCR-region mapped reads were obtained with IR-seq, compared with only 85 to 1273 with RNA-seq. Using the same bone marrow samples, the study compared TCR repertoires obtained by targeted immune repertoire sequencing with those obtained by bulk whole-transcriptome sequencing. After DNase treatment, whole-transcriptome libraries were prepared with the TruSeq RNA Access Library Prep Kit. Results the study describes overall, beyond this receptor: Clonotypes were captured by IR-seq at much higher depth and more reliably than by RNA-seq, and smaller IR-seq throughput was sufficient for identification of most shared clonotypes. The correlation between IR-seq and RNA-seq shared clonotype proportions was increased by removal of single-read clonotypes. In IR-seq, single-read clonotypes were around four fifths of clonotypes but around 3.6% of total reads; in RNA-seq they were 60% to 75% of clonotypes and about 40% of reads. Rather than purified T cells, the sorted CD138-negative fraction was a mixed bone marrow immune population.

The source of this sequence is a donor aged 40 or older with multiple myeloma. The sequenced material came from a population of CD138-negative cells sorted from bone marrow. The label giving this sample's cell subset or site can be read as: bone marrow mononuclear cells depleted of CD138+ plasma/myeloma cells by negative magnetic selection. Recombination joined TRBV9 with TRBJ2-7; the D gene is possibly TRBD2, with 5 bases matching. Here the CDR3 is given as CASSVGGNAYSYEQYF. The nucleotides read TGTGCCAGCAGCGTAGGAGGGAATGCTTACTCCTACGAGCAGTACTTC.